This T cell receptor beta chain was recovered during a study of post-analysis software for immune sequencing data. Background on the study: The disease courses covered relapsing-remitting, secondary progressive and progressive-relapsing multiple sclerosis. Findings and limits, study-wide: Co-batched samples clustered tightly together by F measure. The study found TRBV5-6, TRBV5-1 and TRBV20-1 among several TRBV segments more frequent in patients than controls.

A remark on this clonotype: Its antigen remains unidentified.

Germline lookup yields CDR1 MNHNY and CDR2 SVGAGI (reference sequence). The junction had 4 bases not matched to a gene; V was cut back by 0 bases and J by 3 bases. The CDR3 has 16 residues. cDNA libraries for TCR beta contained unique molecular identifiers. T cells, roughly 1 to 10 million of them, yielded roughly 0.5 million cDNA molecules. TCRdb reprocessed the PCR reads with MiXCR, giving one entry per CDR3 protein. The sample contains hundreds of thousands of distinct CDR3 sequences, around 53% of which appear only once. The source material was blood. This TCR came from a girl between 5 and 17 years old with multiple sclerosis. The V call is TRBV6-6, the J call TRBJ1-5; 8 bases map to TRBD1. The CDR3 DNA reads TGTGCCAGCAGTTACTCCGGGACAGGTCCCAATCAGCCCCAGCATTTT. It is translated as CASSYSGTGPNQPQHF.